Below, 24 T cell receptor beta chains from the same sample are listed, as sequenced in a study of CD8+ T cells in alopecia areata. Following extraction, RNA underwent reverse transcription to cDNA, which served as the sequencing template. The protocol was immunoSEQ multiplex PCR, while the TCRdb copy is restricted to in-frame clones and leaves out a portion. The sample has under 150,000 clones, 47% seen once. The specimen sequenced was NKG2D-low CD8+ T cells sorted from blood. These receptors were collected from a human donor with alopecia areata.

The rearrangement links TRBV29-1 to TRBJ2-3, with D perhaps TRBD1 or TRBD2 (5 bases each). CDR1 is SQVTM and CDR2 is ANQGSEA in the germline V gene. Deletions cut 3 bases from V and 1 base from J, with 8 bases between. The CDR3 has 13 residues. DNA of the CDR3: TGCAGCGTTGATTTGGGGGGCACAGATACGCAGTATTTT. It translates to CSVDLGGTDTQYF.

A remark on this clone: The same CDR3 also results from other DNA sequences found in this sample. The V call is TRBV29-1, the J call TRBJ2-7; D is possibly TRBD1 or TRBD2 (5 bases each). The ends were cut back, 7 bases at V and 2 bases at J, with 12 bases in the middle. The germline CDR1 and CDR2 sequences are SQVTM and ANQGSEA. This CDR3 region has 12 residues. The CDR3 reads CSAWDGAYEQYF. Here the CDR3 DNA reads TGCAGCGCCTGGGACGGAGCCTACGAGCAGTACTTC.

The chain joins TRBV2 to TRBJ2-3, with D possibly TRBD2 on 6 matching bases. Looked up from germline, CDR1 is SNHLY and CDR2 is FYNNEI. The CDR3 length is 15 residues. With 4 bases removed from V and 5 bases from J, the gap between germline ends came to 16 bases. Here the CDR3 reads CASSAPDGGRDTQYF. For the CDR3, the DNA is TGTGCCAGCAGTGCGCCCGACGGAGGGCGAGATACGCAGTATTTT. The complete variable domain, with remaining parts taken from reference TRBV2 and TRBJ2-3, reads EPEVTQTPSHQVTQMGQEVILRCVPISNHLYFYWYRQILGQKVEFLVSFYNNEISEKSEIFDDQFSVERPDGSNFTLKIRSTKLEDSAMYFCASSAPDGGRDTQYFGPGTRLTVL.

J is TRBJ2-3 and V is TRBV28; D possibly corresponds to TRBD1 (5 bases). Trimming cost V 8 bases and J 0 bases, with 15 bases left between them. The CDR3 is made up of 15 amino acids. CDR1 and CDR2 (germline): MDHEN, SYDVKM. CDR3 residues: CASVPSRVSTDTQYF. CDR3 nucleotides: TGTGCCAGCGTACCGTCCAGGGTTAGCACAGATACGCAGTATTTT.

This chain uses TRBV27 with TRBJ1-1, with D maybe TRBD1 (5 bases). The V gene's germline CDR1 is MNHEY and CDR2 SMNVEV (reference sequence). V lost 1 base to trimming and J lost 7 bases, with 13 bases between them. The CDR3 contains 14 residues. CDR3 in amino acids: CASSLFVGDVEAFF. As DNA, the CDR3 is TGTGCCAGCAGTTTATTTGTTGGGGACGTTGAAGCTTTCTTT.

There are a few counts of this clone. This sequence joins TRBV29-1 and TRBJ1-1, with a possible D match to TRBD1 (6 bases). The CDR3 length is 14 residues. Germline loops: CDR1 SQVTM, CDR2 ANQGSEA. V gave up 2 bases and J gave up 13 bases, with 23 bases separating them. CDR3 sequence: CSVEMGRTAQQDFF. CDR3 DNA sequence: TGCAGCGTTGAAATGGGCCGGACAGCCCAGCAGGATTTCTTT.

This chain connects TRBV29-1 to TRBJ2-5; 11 bases are shared with TRBD2. Germline CDR1 is SQVTM and CDR2 is ANQGSEA. Losses at the gene ends were 6 bases for V and 5 bases for J; bases not matched to a gene: 8. The CDR3 totals 14 residues. The CDR3 coding sequence is TGCAGCGTCCATAGCGGGGGGGCCGGGGAGACCCAGTACTTC. Residues: CSVHSGGAGETQYF.

The J gene is TRBJ2-4, the V gene TRBV29-1; perhaps TRBD1 as D (5 bases). Trimming pared 0 bases from V and 4 bases from J, leaving 7 bases between. This CDR3 has 13 residues. Germline CDR1 reads SQVTM; CDR2 reads ANQGSEA. In nucleotides, the CDR3 is TGCAGCGTTGAAGATCCAGGGAAAAACATTCAGTACTTC. This sequence encodes CSVEDPGKNIQYF.

The chain joins TRBV11-2 to TRBJ2-2, with D perhaps assigned TRBD1 or TRBD2 (5 bases each). The length of the CDR3 is 14 residues. Looked up from germline, CDR1 is SGHAT and CDR2 is FQNNGV. Trimming removed 6 bases from V and 9 bases from J, with 17 bases in between. The CDR3 loop is CASRAPGTLRELFF. For the CDR3, the DNA is TGTGCCAGCAGAGCTCCCGGGACGCTCAGGGAGCTGTTTTTT.

This clone was seen a single time. The CDR3 spells CASSSLVGPADTQYF. CDR3 in DNA: TGTGCCAGCAGTTCACTAGTCGGCCCCGCGGATACGCAGTATTTT. J is TRBJ2-3 and V is TRBV27; TRBD2 is a possible D gene (5 bases). The V end lost 4 bases, the J end lost 6 bases, and 17 bases lay between the germline ends. The CDR3 length is 15 residues. From germline, CDR1 is MNHEY and CDR2 SMNVEV (reference sequence).

V is TRBV29-1 and J is TRBJ2-7; 8 nucleotides agree with TRBD2. V dropped 7 bases and J dropped 3; count of bases not matched to a gene: 14. The CDR3 runs 15 residues. Germline CDR1 and CDR2: SQVTM and ANQGSEA. The CDR3 protein is CSAGAGSGDLYEQYF. Here the CDR3 DNA reads TGCAGCGCTGGGGCGGGTAGCGGGGACCTCTACGAGCAGTACTTC.

A word on this clone: Other DNA sequences in this sample translate to the same CDR3. The chain carries TRBV29-1 and TRBJ1-1; a weak D match, TRBD1 (5 bases). Germline V CDR1 and CDR2: SQVTM, ANQGSEA. CDR3 size: 12 residues. Between the trimmed V and J ends, which lost 3 bases and 3 bases, there was a span of 8 bases. CDR3: CSVEGGDTEAFF. CDR3 sequence (DNA): TGCAGCGTTGAGGGGGGGGACACTGAAGCTTTCTTT.

This clone was counted a few times. One junction end does not reproduce the germline sequence, and a read error may be involved. V is TRBV7-9 and J is TRBJ2-7; tentative D call: TRBD1 (6 bases). This CDR3 contains 12 residues. Germline loops: CDR1 SEHNR, CDR2 FQNEAQ (reference sequence). The CDR3 loop is CASSPPGTEQYF. CDR3 sequence (DNA): TGTGCTAGCAGTCCTCCGGGGACAGAGCAGTACTTC.

This sequence joins TRBV29-1 and TRBJ1-1; no clear D. V dropped 6 bases and J dropped 6 bases, with 17 bases sitting between them. The V gene's germline CDR1 is SQVTM and CDR2 ANQGSEA. The CDR3 loop spans 13 amino acids. The CDR3 DNA sequence: TGCAGCGTAAACGACGGGCAGAGGGCTGAAGCTTTCTTT. Its translation is CSVNDGQRAEAFF.

V is TRBV29-1 and J is TRBJ1-1, with unresolved D. The CDR3 contains 12 residues. CDR1 and CDR2 from the germline V gene are SQVTM and ANQGSEA. V was cut by 6 bases and J by 8 bases, with 16 bases left in between. CDR3 sequence reads: CSVGRTVGEAFF. In DNA form, the CDR3 reads TGCAGCGTCGGACGGACGGTCGGGGAAGCTTTCTTT. Supplemented by reference TRBV29-1 and TRBJ1-1, the full variable domain reads SAVISQKPSRDICQRGTSLTIQCQVDSQVTMMFWYRQQPGQSLTLIATANQGSEATYESGFVIDKFPISRPNLTFSTLTVSNMSPEDSSIYLCSVGRTVGEAFFGQGTRLTVV.

This clone came up once. The chain links TRBV5-6 to TRBJ2-1; no firm D call. Germline CDR1 reads SGHDT; CDR2 reads YYEEEE. The V and J ends lost 0 bases and 4 bases respectively, with 2 bases between them. The CDR3 has 12 residues. The CDR3 reads CASSLEYNEQFF. CDR3 coding DNA: TGTGCCAGCAGCTTGGAATACAATGAGCAGTTCTTC. Full variable domain (outside the CDR3, taken from reference TRBV5-6 and TRBJ2-1): DAGVTQSPTHLIKTRGQQVTLRCSPKSGHDTVSWYQQALGQGPQFIFQYYEEEERQRGNFPDRFSGHQFPNYSSELNVNALLLGDSALYLCASSLEYNEQFFGPGTRLTVL.

This chain connects TRBV9 to TRBJ1-2; D is uncertain. The CDR3 extends over 14 amino acids. The germline V and J ends were trimmed by 3 bases and 0 bases, with 9 bases remaining between them. CDR1 SGDLS and CDR2 YYNGEE come from the germline V gene. The DNA for the CDR3 is TGTGCCAGCAGCGCCTCGGGAGCTAACTATGGCTACACCTTC. Its translation: CASSASGANYGYTF. Filled out from reference TRBV9 and TRBJ1-2, the complete variable domain reads DSGVTQTPKHLITATGQRVTLRCSPRSGDLSVYWYQQSLDQGLQFLIQYYNGEERAKGNILERFSAQQFPDLHSELNLSSLELGDSALYFCASSASGANYGYTFGSGTRLTVV.

This clone has a handful of counts. The gene calls are TRBV29-1 and TRBJ2-1; a weak D match, TRBD2 (6 bases). Trimming stripped 4 bases from V and 4 bases from J, with 14 bases between. CDR1 and CDR2 from the germline V gene are SQVTM and ANQGSEA. The CDR3 sequence is 14 residues long. CDR3 in amino acids: CSVVAAGQYNEQFF. Written as DNA, the CDR3 is TGCAGCGTTGTAGCTGCGGGGCAATACAATGAGCAGTTCTTC.

The gene calls are TRBV29-1 and TRBJ2-7, with 7 positions matching TRBD1. This CDR3 spans 13 amino acids. The trim removed 6 bases at V and 4 bases at J, leaving 9 bases unmatched. CDR1 is SQVTM, CDR2 ANQGSEA, per germline. CDR3 bases: TGCAGCGTACGGACAGGCGCGGTTTACGAGCAGTACTTC. Encoded protein: CSVRTGAVYEQYF.

Comments on this clone: At the DNA level, this CDR3 is encoded by other sequences in the same sample as well. The rearrangement uses TRBV29-1 and TRBJ2-7; D might be TRBD2 (6 bases). Germline-derived CDR1 and CDR2 are SQVTM and ANQGSEA. V lost 2 bases, J lost 6 bases, and 8 bases lay in between. The CDR3 is 11 amino acids. The CDR3: CSVEQGGEQYF. CDR3 coding DNA: TGCAGCGTTGAACAGGGAGGCGAGCAGTACTTC.

The sample holds a few counts of this clone. This rearrangement joins TRBV29-1 to TRBJ2-1, with 8 bases aligning to TRBD2. V lost 3 bases, J lost 9 bases, and 10 bases stayed unmatched. The CDR3 covers 14 residues. In germline, CDR1 is SQVTM, CDR2 ANQGSEA. This chain's CDR3 is CSVEAYYAGGEQFF. The CDR3 nucleotides are TGCAGCGTTGAGGCCTATTATGCGGGGGGTGAGCAGTTCTTC.

This clone was detected a few times. The chain recombines TRBV29-1 with TRBJ1-2; TRBD1 is a possible D gene (5 bases). This CDR3 is 11 amino acids long. The germline V gene encodes CDR1 SQVTM and CDR2 ANQGSEA. The V end was cut by 6 bases, the J end by 6 bases, with 11 bases between. As DNA, the CDR3 is TGCAGCGTCATCCAGGGAAATGGCTACACCTTC. Its protein is CSVIQGNGYTF.

V is TRBV29-1 and J is TRBJ2-3; the D gene is possibly TRBD2 (7 bases). The V end was cut by 5 bases, the J end by 4 bases, with 22 bases between. The CDR3 totals 16 residues. Germline V gene lookup returns CDR1 SQVTM and CDR2 ANQGSEA. CDR3 in amino acids: CSVSSGEGLTADTQYF. Here the CDR3 DNA reads TGCAGCGTTAGTTCAGGGGAGGGGCTCACGGCAGATACGCAGTATTTT.

This sequence joins TRBV13 and TRBJ2-2, with D perhaps being TRBD1 or TRBD2 (5 bases each). V was pared by 8 bases and J by 7 bases, with 23 bases between. This CDR3 comprises 16 residues. The V gene's germline CDR1 is PRHDT and CDR2 FYEKMQ (reference sequence). Here the CDR3 reads CASGFSGLQEGGELFF. The CDR3 coding sequence is TGTGCCAGCGGGTTCTCGGGGCTCCAAGAAGGCGGGGAGCTGTTTTTT.